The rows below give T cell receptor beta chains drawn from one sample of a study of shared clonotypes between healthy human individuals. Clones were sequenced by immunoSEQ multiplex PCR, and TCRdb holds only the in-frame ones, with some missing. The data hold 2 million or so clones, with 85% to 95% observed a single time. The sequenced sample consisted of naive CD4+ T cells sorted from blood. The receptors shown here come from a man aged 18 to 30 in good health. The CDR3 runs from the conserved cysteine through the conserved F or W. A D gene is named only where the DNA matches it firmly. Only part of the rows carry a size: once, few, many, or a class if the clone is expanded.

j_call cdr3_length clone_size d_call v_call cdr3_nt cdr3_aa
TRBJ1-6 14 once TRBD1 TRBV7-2 TGTGCCAGCAGCTGGACAGGAGGTAATTCACCCCTCCACTTT CASSWTGGNSPLHF
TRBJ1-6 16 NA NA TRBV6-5 TGTGCCAGCAGTTACTCTCGACAGACTATCGTTTCACCCCTCCACTTT CASSYSRQTIVSPLHF
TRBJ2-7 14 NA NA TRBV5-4 TGTGCCAGCAGCTTGGGTAGGGATGGCTACGAGCAGTACTTC CASSLGRDGYEQYF
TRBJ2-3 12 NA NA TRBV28 TGTGCCAGCAGTCTGACAGTGTGGTCGCAGTATTTT CASSLTVWSQYF
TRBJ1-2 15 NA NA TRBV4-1 TGCGCCAGCAGCCAAGGGGAGCGGCAGCCCTATGGCTACACCTTC CASSQGERQPYGYTF
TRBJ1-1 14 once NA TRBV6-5 TGTGCCAGCATAAATTTCGGGGGAAGGTCTGAAGCTTTCTTT CASINFGGRSEAFF
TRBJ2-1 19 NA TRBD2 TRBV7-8 TGTGCCAGCAGCTTAGAATATCGAACGGGACTAGCGAGCTTATATGAGCAGTTCTTC CASSLEYRTGLASLYEQFF
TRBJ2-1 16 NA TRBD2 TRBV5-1 TGCGCCAGCAGCTTGGACCTAGCGGGAGGAAGCAATGAGCAGTTCTTC CASSLDLAGGSNEQFF
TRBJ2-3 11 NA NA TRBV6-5 TGTGCCAGCAGAACTAGCAATACGCAGTATTTT CASRTSNTQYF
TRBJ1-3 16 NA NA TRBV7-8 TGTGCCAGCAGCGTGGACAGCCTCCGCTCTGGAAACACCATATATTTT CASSVDSLRSGNTIYF
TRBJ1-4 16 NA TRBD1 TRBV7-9 TGTGCCAGCAGCAACGACCTACAGGGGTTGGGGGAAAAACTGTTTTTT CASSNDLQGLGEKLFF
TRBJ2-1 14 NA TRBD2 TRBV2 TGTGCCAGCAGCCCCGGCTCTAGCGGGGGGTGGCAGTTCTTC CASSPGSSGGWQFF
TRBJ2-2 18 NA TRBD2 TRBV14 TGTGCCAGCGGCCCTTGGACTAGCGGGAGGATCAACACCGGGGAACTGTTTTTT CASGPWTSGRINTGELFF
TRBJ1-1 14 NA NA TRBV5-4 TGTGCCAGCAGCTTGGGGTTTCCGAACACTGAAGCTTTCTTT CASSLGFPNTEAFF
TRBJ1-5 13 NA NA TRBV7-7 TGTGCTAGCAGCGTCAGGGAAAATCAGCCCCAGCATTTT CASSVRENQPQHF
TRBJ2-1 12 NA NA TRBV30 TGTGCCTGGAGTGGACGAGCGGGTGAGCAGTTCTTC CAWSGRAGEQFF